These T cell receptor beta chains were read from a single sample in a study of blood T cell repertoires in COVID-19. Repertoires were generated with immunoSEQ multiplex PCR, while TCRdb's copy carries only in-frame clones and drops some. The table lists 210,000 or so clones, 83% of them singletons. Sequenced: peripheral blood. These receptor sequences come from a young woman with COVID-19, enrolled during active disease. Both conserved end residues are part of each CDR3. A D gene is named only where the DNA matches it firmly. Clone size is shown for a subset of rows, as once, few, many or a class of expanded clone.

NA,TRBJ1-1,NA,TRBV6-2/TRBV6-3,CASSYSSDRLNTEAFF,TGTGCCAGCAGTTACTCGTCGGACAGATTGAACACTGAAGCTTTCTTT
NA,TRBJ1-5,NA,TRBV3-1/TRBV3-2,CASSQSTGRANQPQHF,TGTGCCAGCAGCCAGTCCACAGGTCGCGCCAATCAGCCCCAGCATTTT
NA,TRBJ2-1,TRBD2,TRBV12-5,CASGFTAPGLADPRGNEQFF,TGTGCTAGTGGTTTCACAGCACCGGGACTAGCGGACCCGCGGGGCAATGAGCAGTTCTTC
NA,TRBJ1-3,TRBD1,TRBV6-5,CASSRGTGTGNTIYF,TGTGCCAGCAGTCGGGGGACAGGGACTGGAAACACCATATATTTT
many,TRBJ2-1,NA,TRBV11-2,CASSLGTGLDNEQFF,TGTGCCAGCAGCTTAGGCACAGGGCTAGACAATGAGCAGTTCTTC
NA,TRBJ1-3,TRBD1,TRBV9,CASSPIWDSLSSGNTIYF,TGTGCCAGCAGCCCGATCTGGGACAGTCTGAGCTCTGGAAACACCATATATTTT
NA,TRBJ2-3,TRBD1,TRBV18,CASSPLGQGFTDTQYF,TGTGCCAGCTCACCCCTCGGACAGGGTTTCACAGATACGCAGTATTTT
NA,TRBJ2-5,NA,TRBV27,CASRITGQETQYF,TGTGCCAGCAGGATAACAGGGCAAGAGACCCAGTACTTC
NA,TRBJ2-5,TRBD2,TRBV30,CAWTVRSSGPGGSETQYF,TGTGCCTGGACAGTTCGGTCTAGCGGGCCGGGGGGGTCAGAGACCCAGTACTTC
NA,TRBJ2-3,TRBD2,TRBV11-3,CASSLGAGEMDTQYF,TGTGCCAGCAGCTTAGGGGCGGGGGAGATGGATACGCAGTATTTT
NA,TRBJ2-5,TRBD2,TRBV5-1,CASSLGSGGPGRETQYF,TGCGCCAGCAGCTTGGGAAGCGGGGGGCCAGGAAGGGAGACCCAGTACTTC
NA,TRBJ2-1,NA,TRBV3-1/TRBV3-2,CAADRGWNEQFF,TGTGCCGCGGACCGGGGATGGAATGAGCAGTTCTTC
NA,TRBJ1-2,NA,TRBV27,CASSLSGNYGYTF,TGTGCCAGCAGTTTGTCGGGTAACTATGGCTACACCTTC
NA,TRBJ2-7,TRBD1,TRBV27,CASSSGGRVEQYF,TGTGCCAGTAGCTCAGGGGGCCGAGTCGAGCAGTACTTC
NA,TRBJ2-5,TRBD2,TRBV5-1,CASSFGGGQETQYF,TGCGCCAGCAGCTTCGGCGGGGGGCAAGAGACCCAGTACTTC
NA,TRBJ2-1,NA,TRBV29-1,CSVEVALVLNEQFF,TGCAGCGTTGAAGTAGCGCTAGTTCTAAATGAGCAGTTCTTC
NA,TRBJ2-5,NA,TRBV7-9,CASSLEGLAQETQYF,TGTGCCAGCAGCTTAGAGGGCCTAGCACAAGAGACCCAGTACTTC
NA,TRBJ2-7,NA,TRBV2,CASSPALSSYEQYF,TGTGCCAGCAGCCCCGCCCTCAGCTCCTACGAGCAGTACTTC
NA,TRBJ2-3,TRBD2,TRBV4-2,CASSQAGTSGSVTDTQYF,TGTGCCAGCAGCCAAGCCGGGACTAGCGGGAGCGTAACAGATACGCAGTATTTT
NA,TRBJ2-1,TRBD2,TRBV5-4,CASRGTSDYNEQFF,TGTGCCAGCAGGGGGACTAGCGATTACAATGAGCAGTTCTTC
NA,TRBJ2-1,TRBD2,TRBV3-1/TRBV3-2,CASSGRTSGRASEQFF,TGTGCCAGCAGCGGAAGGACTAGCGGGAGGGCCAGTGAGCAGTTCTTC
NA,TRBJ1-4,NA,TRBV30,CAWSPLGPVNEKLFF,TGTGCCTGGAGCCCCCTGGGCCCAGTAAATGAAAAACTGTTTTTT
NA,TRBJ2-7,TRBD1,TRBV28,CASSLGGQGYEQYF,TGTGCCAGCAGTTTGGGGGGACAGGGTTACGAGCAGTACTTC
NA,TRBJ2-7,NA,TRBV28,CASSYPWRGDSYEQYF,TGTGCCAGCAGTTACCCCTGGCGGGGCGACTCCTACGAGCAGTACTTC
NA,TRBJ2-7,NA,TRBV5-1,CASSLKSRDTTYEQYF,TGCGCCAGCAGCTTGAAGAGTCGGGACACCACCTACGAGCAGTACTTC
NA,TRBJ1-4,NA,TRBV28,CASSMSGATNEKLFF,TGTGCCAGCAGTATGAGTGGAGCAACTAATGAAAAACTGTTTTTT
NA,TRBJ2-1,TRBD2,TRBV5-6,CASSLGLAGALGEQFF,TGTGCCAGCAGCTTGGGGCTAGCGGGGGCCCTCGGGGAGCAGTTCTTC
NA,TRBJ1-2,TRBD1,TRBV6-5,CASRADRVRGGYTF,TGTGCCAGCAGGGCCGACAGGGTTAGGGGTGGCTACACCTTC
NA,TRBJ1-2,TRBD1,TRBV11-2,CASSWQGGSGYTF,TGTGCCAGCAGCTGGCAGGGGGGCTCTGGCTACACCTTC
NA,TRBJ2-1,NA,TRBV5-1,CASSLVSRPEEQFF,TGCGCCAGCAGCTTGGTCTCGAGGCCTGAGGAGCAGTTCTTC
NA,TRBJ2-7,NA,TRBV9,CASSVSPGEGEQYF,TGTGCCAGCAGCGTCAGTCCGGGAGAAGGCGAGCAGTACTTC
NA,TRBJ2-3,NA,TRBV5-1,CASSFGEGTDTQYF,TGCGCCAGCAGCTTTGGCGAGGGCACAGATACGCAGTATTTT
NA,TRBJ2-5,TRBD2,TRBV7-3,CASSSTSGSGETQYF,TGTGCCAGCAGCTCGACTAGCGGGAGTGGAGAGACCCAGTACTTC